This T cell receptor beta chain was retrieved from a study of identical twins. V was cut by 7 bases and J by 3 bases, with 13 bases left in between. The germline V gene encodes CDR1 DFQATT and CDR2 SNEGSKA (reference sequence). This CDR3 spans 13 amino acids. Template switching introduced a universal primer site, and the cDNA bore unique molecular identifiers. One entry per CDR3 protein, called by TCRdb with MiXCR from the 5' RACE reads. Of roughly 1,500,000 distinct CDR3 sequences in the sample, more than 30% are singletons; the top ten hold about 0.27%. Study-wide findings and caveats: The presence of invariant MAIT and iNKT cells could partly confound analyses of zero-insertion sequences.

A note on this clonotype: Its antigen is as yet unknown.

Sequencing was performed on cord blood. The chain employs TRBV20-1 and TRBJ1-5, with D tentatively TRBD1 (6 bases). This clonotype originated in a newborn girl in good health. The CDR3: CSVLDRSNQPQHF. The CDR3 DNA reads TGCAGTGTTCTCGACAGGTCCAATCAGCCCCAGCATTTT.